This entry lists 29 T cell receptor beta chains sequenced from one sample in a study of human T cells and chemical hapten exposure. TCRdb itself ran the RACE reads through MiXCR, one entry per CDR3 protein. The table includes about 84,000 distinct CDR3 sequences, roughly 10% detected once. The time point was: patch test 2, 6 weeks after DPC sensitization. Treatment here: therapeutic diphenylcyclopropenone sensitization with weekly scalp DPC. Sequencing was performed on whole blood, taken in connection with sensitization to the hapten diphenylcyclopropenone (DPC). These receptors all come from a woman in her fifties or sixties with alopecia areata. Some clones in this sample may be carry-over from other donors' samples.

The chain carries TRBV7-7 and TRBJ2-1; tentatively, D is TRBD2 (6 bases). Germline values: CDR1 SSHAT, CDR2 FNYEAQ (reference sequence). Trimming removed 1 base from V and 4 bases from J, with 11 bases in between. CDR3 length: 15 amino acids. The CDR3 loop reads CASSLVPSVYNEQFF. CDR3 in DNA: TGTGCCAGCAGCTTAGTCCCTAGCGTATACAATGAGCAGTTCTTC.

Many counts were recorded for this clonotype. This sequence joins TRBV20-1 and TRBJ1-5; a possible D gene is TRBD1 (5 bases). This CDR3 spans 13 amino acids. From germline, CDR1 is DFQATT and CDR2 SNEGSKA (reference sequence). V lost 6 bases and J lost 7, with 16 bases in between. The CDR3 protein is CSAAGTTRQPQHF. CDR3 sequence (DNA): TGCAGTGCGGCCGGGACGACGCGACAGCCCCAGCATTTT.

This clonotype came up many times. The chain has TRBV10-2 and TRBJ2-5; unclear D gene. CDR3 length: 16 residues. The V and J ends lost 0 bases and 1 base respectively, with 12 bases between them. CDR1 and CDR2 from the germline V gene are WSHSY and SAAADI. The CDR3 bases are TGCGCCAGCAGTGAGTCTCATGTAGGCCTCCAAGAGACCCAGTACTTC. Protein product: CASSESHVGLQETQYF.

The table lists this clonotype with a few counts. The V gene is TRBV2, the J gene TRBJ2-1; 9 nucleotides match TRBD2. The CDR3 is made up of 14 amino acids. The junction had 5 bases not matched to a gene; V was cut back by 4 bases and J by 7 bases. Germline V gene data show CDR1 as SNHLY and CDR2 as FYNNEI. The CDR3 region is CASSVGSGRNEQFF. In nucleotides, the CDR3 is TGTGCCAGCAGTGTTGGTAGCGGGAGAAATGAGCAGTTCTTC.

The chain employs TRBV30 and TRBJ2-1; the match to TRBD2 covers 10 bases. The V gene's germline CDR1 is GTSNPN and CDR2 SVGIG (reference sequence). CDR3 size: 17 residues. The J segment lost 0 bases and the V segment lost 0 bases, leaving 5 bases of the junction unmatched. The CDR3 region is CAWSVPLAGRSYNEQFF. CDR3 DNA: TGTGCCTGGAGTGTACCACTAGCGGGACGCTCCTACAATGAGCAGTTCTTC.

In this sample, this clonotype turned up a few times. The J gene is TRBJ2-3, the V gene TRBV24-1; unclear D gene. This CDR3 is built from 13 residues. V lost 7 bases to trimming and J lost 0 bases, with 7 bases between them. Germline V lookup: CDR1 KGHDR, CDR2 SFDVKD. The CDR3 region is CATSQQSTDTQYF. The DNA of the CDR3 is TGTGCCACCAGCCAACAGAGCACAGATACGCAGTATTTT.

This clonotype has a count of ten or more. The rearrangement links TRBV12-3 or TRBV12-4 to TRBJ2-5; D is uncertain. V was cut by 5 bases and J by 2 bases, with 9 bases left in between. The CDR3 totals 13 residues. CDR3 sequence: CASSPWRQETQYF. CDR3 bases: TGTGCCAGCAGTCCCTGGAGACAAGAGACCCAGTACTTC.

This clonotype has only a few counts. V is TRBV20-1 and J is TRBJ2-1; 8 bases agree with TRBD2. Germline lookup yields CDR1 DFQATT and CDR2 SNEGSKA (reference sequence). V trimming: 4 bases; J trimming: 5 bases; junction bases outside the gene matches: 7. This CDR3 contains 14 residues. In DNA, the CDR3 is TGCAGTGCTAATCGGGGCGGGAGGAACAATGAGCAGTTCTTC. It translates to CSANRGGRNNEQFF.

CDR3 amino acids: CASSRGAAPEQYF. CDR3 sequence (DNA): TGTGCCAGCAGCCGTGGGGCAGCGCCAGAGCAGTACTTC. This chain connects TRBV14 to TRBJ2-7; tentative D call: TRBD1 (5 bases). Trimming shortened V by 4 bases and J by 7 bases, and 14 bases separated the two germline ends. Germline V gives CDR1 SGHDN, CDR2 FVKESK. This CDR3 is built from 13 residues. The whole variable domain, filled in from reference TRBV14 and TRBJ2-7, reads EAGVTQFPSHSVIEKGQTVTLRCDPISGHDNLYWYRRVMGKEIKFLLHFVKESKQDESGMPNNRFLAERTGGTYSTLKVQPAELEDSGVYFCASSRGAAPEQYFGPGTRLTVT.

This chain connects TRBV5-1 to TRBJ2-2; the match to TRBD1 covers 8 bases. This CDR3 has 16 amino acids. Germline lookup yields CDR1 SGHRS and CDR2 YFSETQ. Germline trimming cut 6 bases from V and 4 bases from J; bases unmatched to any gene: 11. Here the CDR3 reads CASKDSGGASTGELFF. The CDR3 DNA is TGCGCCAGCAAGGACTCAGGGGGCGCGAGCACCGGGGAGCTGTTTTTT.

This clonotype was detected many times. The genes are TRBV7-8 and TRBJ1-1; 7 bases agree with TRBD1. From germline, CDR1 is SGHVS and CDR2 FQNEAQ. This CDR3 is built from 15 residues. The V and J ends lost 3 bases and 2 bases, in that order; junction bases with no gene match: 6. The CDR3 protein is CASSFRQGRNTEAFF. The CDR3 nucleotides read TGTGCCAGCAGCTTCCGACAGGGACGAAACACTGAAGCTTTCTTT.

At least ten counts were recorded for this clonotype. V and J are TRBV9 and TRBJ1-1, with D maybe TRBD1 (5 bases). Germline CDR1 is SGDLS and CDR2 is YYNGEE. V lost 7 bases and J 2 bases, leaving 21 bases between the germline ends. The CDR3 has 16 amino acids. The CDR3 reads CASESNAGTINTEAFF. CDR3 in DNA: TGTGCCAGCGAATCTAACGCCGGGACGATAAACACTGAAGCTTTCTTT.

This clonotype was counted only a few times. The V gene is TRBV29-1, the J gene TRBJ2-1, with 7 bases that match TRBD2. The ends lost 2 bases at V and 7 bases at J; junction bases unmatched: 5. Germline V lookup: CDR1 SQVTM, CDR2 ANQGSEA. There are 13 residues in the CDR3. The CDR3 sequence: CSVELAERNEQFF. Here the CDR3 DNA reads TGCAGCGTTGAACTAGCGGAACGGAATGAGCAGTTCTTC.

The V gene is TRBV28, the J gene TRBJ2-1, with 9 bases aligning to TRBD2. V lost 3 bases, J lost 1 base, and 7 bases stayed unmatched. The CDR3 sequence is 17 residues long. CDR1 is MDHEN, CDR2 SYDVKM, per germline. The CDR3 loop is CASSFFWLAGSYNEQFF. The CDR3, as DNA: TGTGCCAGCAGTTTTTTTTGGCTAGCGGGATCCTACAATGAGCAGTTCTTC.

The chain joins TRBV29-1 to TRBJ2-1, with 10 bases that match TRBD2. The CDR3 has 11 amino acids. Trimming at V came to 6 bases and at J to 10 bases, leaving 3 bases not matched to a gene. The germline V gene has CDR1 SQVTM and CDR2 ANQGSEA. The CDR3 DNA follows: TGCAGCGTCACTAGCGGGACCGAGCAGTTCTTC. It translates to CSVTSGTEQFF.

The chain uses TRBV29-1 and TRBJ2-3; 9 nucleotides agree with TRBD2. The CDR3 totals 14 residues. Per the germline V gene, CDR1 is SQVTM and CDR2 is ANQGSEA. V lost 6 bases, J lost 0 bases, and 4 bases stayed unmatched. The CDR3 sequence: CSVPGLASTDTQYF. The CDR3 coding sequence is TGCAGCGTCCCGGGACTAGCTAGCACAGATACGCAGTATTTT.

The V and J genes are TRBV29-1 and TRBJ2-1, with 9 bases lining up with TRBD2. CDR3 size: 12 residues. The V and J ends lost 7 bases and 5 bases, in that order; junction bases with no gene match: 3. Germline-derived CDR1 and CDR2 are SQVTM and ANQGSEA. The CDR3 protein is CSGGLANNEQFF. In DNA, the CDR3 is TGCAGCGGCGGACTAGCGAACAATGAGCAGTTCTTC.

The chain links TRBV10-3 to TRBJ1-2, with 7 bases lining up with TRBD1. CDR1 ENHRY and CDR2 SYGVKD come from the germline V gene. V shed 6 bases, J shed 4 bases, and the junction held 11 bases outside the gene matches. The CDR3 spans 15 residues. As DNA, the CDR3 is TGTGCCATCAGCGATGAAGTGGGACAGCTCTATGGCTACACCTTC. Encoded protein: CAISDEVGQLYGYTF.

This clonotype was observed a handful of times. The chain employs TRBV3-1 and TRBJ1-1; D remains ambiguous. The V gene's germline CDR1 is LGHDT and CDR2 YNNKEL (reference sequence). V was clipped by 8 bases and J by 8 bases, with 12 bases between them. There are 11 residues in the CDR3. The CDR3: CASSKMEEAFF. The CDR3 region has the DNA TGTGCCAGCTCCAAGATGGAAGAAGCTTTCTTT.

This clonotype was seen just once. This could be a read error, since a much larger clone is one nucleotide away. The rearrangement uses TRBV10-1 and TRBJ1-1; D remains unclear. CDR3 size: 15 residues. Germline CDR1 and CDR2: WNHNN and SYGVQD (reference sequence). The CDR3 DNA is TGCGCCAGCTGTGATAGCGGAACGCTGAACACTGAAGCTTTCTTT. Its translation: CASCDSGTLNTEAFF.

The chain joins TRBV4-3 to TRBJ1-2; 9 bases line up with TRBD1. V lost 5 bases, J lost 4 bases, and 5 bases stayed unmatched. Germline CDR1 reads LGHNA; CDR2 reads YSLEER. This CDR3 has 14 residues. CDR3 in amino acids: CASSFTGGGYGYTF. In DNA, the CDR3 is TGCGCCAGCAGCTTTACAGGGGGCGGCTATGGCTACACCTTC.

The gene calls are TRBV5-1 and TRBJ2-7; 8 bases match TRBD1. J lost 2 bases, V lost 1 base, and 5 bases had no gene match. Germline V gene lookup returns CDR1 SGHRS and CDR2 YFSETQ. There are 15 residues in the CDR3. DNA for the CDR3: TGCGCCAGCAGCTTGAGCCAGGGGGCAACCTACGAGCAGTACTTC. Its translation is CASSLSQGATYEQYF.

The chain has TRBV2 and TRBJ2-7, with D unclear. Germline CDR1 reads SNHLY; CDR2 reads FYNNEI. V was trimmed by 6 bases and J by 2 bases, leaving 5 bases between them. The CDR3 runs to 11 residues. The DNA of the CDR3 is TGTGCCAGCAGAGCACCCTACGAGCAGTACTTC. Translated, it gives CASRAPYEQYF.

This clonotype was counted only a few times. The gene calls are TRBV18 and TRBJ1-6; tentative D call: TRBD1 (5 bases). The length of the CDR3 is 16 residues. V was trimmed by 3 bases and J by 9 bases, leaving 18 bases between them. The V gene's germline CDR1 is KGHSH and CDR2 LQKENI. The CDR3 loop is CASSPRVPGDSSPLHF. The CDR3, as DNA: TGTGCCAGCTCACCGCGCGTCCCAGGCGACAGTTCACCCCTCCACTTT.

This clonotype was observed many times. J is TRBJ2-3 and V is TRBV29-1; the D is unclear. The CDR3 loop spans 12 amino acids. The germline V gene encodes CDR1 SQVTM and CDR2 ANQGSEA. V lost 5 bases and J lost 3, with 9 bases in between. CDR3 nucleotide sequence: TGCAGCGTTCGGATGGCAACAGATACGCAGTATTTT. Protein product: CSVRMATDTQYF.

This clonotype was observed a few times. The rearrangement uses TRBV6-1 and TRBJ1-1; tentatively, D is TRBD1 (5 bases). Trimming pared 8 bases from V and 0 bases from J, leaving 19 bases between. CDR3 length: 16 amino acids. The germline V gene encodes CDR1 MNHNS and CDR2 SASEGT. DNA of the CDR3: TGTGCCAGCTCCAAGGGAGGGGTCGTAGTGAACACTGAAGCTTTCTTT. It specifies CASSKGGVVVNTEAFF.

The J gene is TRBJ2-2, the V gene TRBV4-3; 7 bases match TRBD1. The trim removed 2 bases at V and 3 bases at J, leaving 6 bases unmatched. Germline lookup yields CDR1 LGHNA and CDR2 YSLEER. The CDR3 extends over 16 amino acids. CDR3 DNA: TGCGCCAGCAGCCAAAGACGGGACAGATACACCGGGGAGCTGTTTTTT. Translated, it gives CASSQRRDRYTGELFF.

This clonotype appeared many times. The CDR3 region has the DNA TGTGCCAGCAGTGACAGGAGCTTCACAGATACGCAGTATTTT. Its translation: CASSDRSFTDTQYF. The genes are TRBV12-3 or TRBV12-4 and TRBJ2-3, with D possibly being TRBD1 (6 bases). Between the trimmed V and J ends, which lost 5 bases and 2 bases, there was a span of 11 bases. This CDR3 has 14 amino acids.

This clonotype was found many times. The chain links TRBV28 to TRBJ1-1, with D unresolved. This CDR3 region has 13 residues. Trimming took 8 bases from V and 1 from J, leaving 11 bases between them. The V gene's germline CDR1 is MDHEN and CDR2 SYDVKM. The CDR3 DNA is TGTGCCAGCGGTCCCATGCGGAACACTGAAGCTTTCTTT. This codes for CASGPMRNTEAFF.